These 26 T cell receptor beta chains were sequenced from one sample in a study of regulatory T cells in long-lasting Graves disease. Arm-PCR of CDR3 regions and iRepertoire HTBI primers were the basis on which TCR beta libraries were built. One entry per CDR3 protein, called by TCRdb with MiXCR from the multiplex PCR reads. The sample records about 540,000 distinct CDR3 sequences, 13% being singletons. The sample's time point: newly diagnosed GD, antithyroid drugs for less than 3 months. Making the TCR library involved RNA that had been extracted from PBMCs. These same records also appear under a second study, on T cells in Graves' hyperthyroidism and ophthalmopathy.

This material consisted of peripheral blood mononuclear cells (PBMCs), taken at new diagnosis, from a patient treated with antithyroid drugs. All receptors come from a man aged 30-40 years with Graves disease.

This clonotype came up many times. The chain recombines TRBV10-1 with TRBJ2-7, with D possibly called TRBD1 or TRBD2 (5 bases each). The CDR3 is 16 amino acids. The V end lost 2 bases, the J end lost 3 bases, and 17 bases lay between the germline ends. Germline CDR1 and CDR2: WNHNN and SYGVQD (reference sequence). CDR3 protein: CASSERVEGEIYEQYF. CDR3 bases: TGCGCCAGCAGTGAGCGGGTTGAAGGGGAGATCTACGAGCAGTACTTC.

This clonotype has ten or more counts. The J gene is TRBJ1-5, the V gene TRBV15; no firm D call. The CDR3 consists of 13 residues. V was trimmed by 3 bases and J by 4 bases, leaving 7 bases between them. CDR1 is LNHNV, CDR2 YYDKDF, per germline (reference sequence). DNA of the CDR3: TGTGCCACCAGCAGGGGGTTTAATCAGCCCCAGCATTTT. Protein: CATSRGFNQPQHF.

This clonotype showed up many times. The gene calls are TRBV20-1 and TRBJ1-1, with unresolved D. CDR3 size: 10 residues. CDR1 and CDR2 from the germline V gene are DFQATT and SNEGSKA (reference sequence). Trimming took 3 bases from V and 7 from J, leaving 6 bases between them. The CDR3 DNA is TGCAGTGCTAGGGACCTTGAAGCTTTCTTT. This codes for CSARDLEAFF.

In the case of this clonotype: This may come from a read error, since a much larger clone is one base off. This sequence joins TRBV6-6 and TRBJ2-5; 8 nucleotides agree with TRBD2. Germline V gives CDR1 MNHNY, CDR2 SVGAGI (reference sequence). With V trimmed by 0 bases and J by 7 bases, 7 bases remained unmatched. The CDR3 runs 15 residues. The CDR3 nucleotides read TGTGCCAGCAGTTACTCGACCGGGGCGGGAGGGACCCAGTACTTC. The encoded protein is CASSYSTGAGGTQYF.

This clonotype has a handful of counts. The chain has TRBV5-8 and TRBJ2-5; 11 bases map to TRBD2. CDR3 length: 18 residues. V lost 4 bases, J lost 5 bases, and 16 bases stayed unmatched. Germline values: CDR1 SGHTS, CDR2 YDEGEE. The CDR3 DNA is TGTGCCAGCAGCCCGGCTATAGCGGGAGGGCCTGGCGGGGAGACCCAGTACTTC. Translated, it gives CASSPAIAGGPGGETQYF.

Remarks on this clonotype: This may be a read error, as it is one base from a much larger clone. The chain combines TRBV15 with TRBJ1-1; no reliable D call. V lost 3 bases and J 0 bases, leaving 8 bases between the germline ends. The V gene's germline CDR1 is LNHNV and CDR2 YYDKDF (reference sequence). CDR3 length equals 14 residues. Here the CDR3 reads CATSRLTMNTEAFF. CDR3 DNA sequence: TGTGCCACCAGCAGGCTGACAATGAACACTGAAGCTTTCTTT.

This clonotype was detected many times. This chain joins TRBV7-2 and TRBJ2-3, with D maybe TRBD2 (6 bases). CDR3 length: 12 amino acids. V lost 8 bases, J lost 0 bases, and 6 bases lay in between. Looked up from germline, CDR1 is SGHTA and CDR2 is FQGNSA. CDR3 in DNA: TGTGCCAGCGGGGGGAGCACAGATACGCAGTATTTT. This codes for CASGGSTDTQYF. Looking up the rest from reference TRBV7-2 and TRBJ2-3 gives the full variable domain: GAGVSQSPSNKVTEKGKDVELRCDPISGHTALYWYRQSLGQGLEFLIYFQGNSAPDKSGLPSDRFSAERTGGSVSTLTIQRTQQEDSAVYLCASGGSTDTQYFGPGTRLTVL.

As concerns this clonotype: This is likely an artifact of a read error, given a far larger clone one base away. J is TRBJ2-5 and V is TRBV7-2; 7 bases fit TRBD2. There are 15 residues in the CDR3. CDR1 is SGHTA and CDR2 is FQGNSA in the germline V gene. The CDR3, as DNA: TGTGCCAGCAGCTCCACGGGGAGGGATCAAGAGCCCCAGTACTTC. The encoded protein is CASSSTGRDQEPQYF. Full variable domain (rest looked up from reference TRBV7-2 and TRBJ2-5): GAGVSQSPSNKVTEKGKDVELRCDPISGHTALYWYRQSLGQGLEFLIYFQGNSAPDKSGLPSDRFSAERTGGSVSTLTIQRTQQEDSAVYLCASSSTGRDQEPQYFGPGTRLLVL.

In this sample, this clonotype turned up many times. The CDR3 nucleotides are TGTGCCATCAGTGGCGGGAGGCCGGGAGATACGCAGTATTTT. Its translation is CAISGGRPGDTQYF. The chain combines TRBV10-3 with TRBJ2-3; 8 bases map to TRBD2. Germline trimming cut 4 bases from V and 5 bases from J; bases unmatched to any gene: 5. Germline CDR1 reads ENHRY; CDR2 reads SYGVKD. This CDR3 region has 14 residues.

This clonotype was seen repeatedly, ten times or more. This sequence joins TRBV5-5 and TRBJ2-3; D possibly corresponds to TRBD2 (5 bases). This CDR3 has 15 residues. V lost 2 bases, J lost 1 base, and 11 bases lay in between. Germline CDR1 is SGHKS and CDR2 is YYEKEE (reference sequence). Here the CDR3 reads CASSFAGTRTDTQYF. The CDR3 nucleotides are TGTGCCAGCAGCTTTGCGGGCACCCGCACAGATACGCAGTATTTT.

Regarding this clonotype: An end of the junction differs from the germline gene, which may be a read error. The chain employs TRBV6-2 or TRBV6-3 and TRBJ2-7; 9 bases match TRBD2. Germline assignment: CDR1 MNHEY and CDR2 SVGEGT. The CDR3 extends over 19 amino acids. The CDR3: CASSESPSFSGSLSYDQYF. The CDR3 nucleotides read TGTGCCAGCAGTGAATCCCCCAGCTTTAGCGGGAGTCTGTCCTACGATCAGTACTTC.

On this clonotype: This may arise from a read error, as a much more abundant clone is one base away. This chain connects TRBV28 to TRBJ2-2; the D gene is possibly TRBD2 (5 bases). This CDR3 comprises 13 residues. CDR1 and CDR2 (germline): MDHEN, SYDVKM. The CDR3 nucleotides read TGTACCAGCATGGCGGGGAACACCGGGGAGCTGTTTTTT. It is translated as CTSMAGNTGELFF.

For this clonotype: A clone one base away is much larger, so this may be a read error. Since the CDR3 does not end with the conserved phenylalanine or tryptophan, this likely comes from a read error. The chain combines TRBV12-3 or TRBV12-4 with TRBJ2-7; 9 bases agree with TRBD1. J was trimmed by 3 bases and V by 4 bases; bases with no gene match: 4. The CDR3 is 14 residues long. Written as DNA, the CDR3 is TGTGCCAGCAGTTCCCGGGACAGGGACTACGAGCAGTACCTC. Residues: CASSSRDRDYEQYL.

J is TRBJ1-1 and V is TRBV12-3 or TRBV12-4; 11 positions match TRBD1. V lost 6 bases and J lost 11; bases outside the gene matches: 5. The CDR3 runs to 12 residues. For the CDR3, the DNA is TGTGCCAGCAGGGCCGGGACAGGGGGTGCTTTCTTT. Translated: CASRAGTGGAFF.

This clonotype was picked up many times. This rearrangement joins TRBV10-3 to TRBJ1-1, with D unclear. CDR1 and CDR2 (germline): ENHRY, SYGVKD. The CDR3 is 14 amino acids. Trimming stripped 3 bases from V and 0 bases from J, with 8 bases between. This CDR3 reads CAISDVYLNTEAFF. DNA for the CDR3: TGTGCCATCAGTGATGTCTACTTGAACACTGAAGCTTTCTTT.

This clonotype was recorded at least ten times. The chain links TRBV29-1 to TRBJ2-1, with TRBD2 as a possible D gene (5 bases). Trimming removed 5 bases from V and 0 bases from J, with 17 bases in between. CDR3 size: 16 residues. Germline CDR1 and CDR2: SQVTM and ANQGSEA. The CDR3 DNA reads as TGCAGCGTTAAACCACTGCTCACTAGCTCCTACAATGAGCAGTTCTTC. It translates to CSVKPLLTSSYNEQFF.

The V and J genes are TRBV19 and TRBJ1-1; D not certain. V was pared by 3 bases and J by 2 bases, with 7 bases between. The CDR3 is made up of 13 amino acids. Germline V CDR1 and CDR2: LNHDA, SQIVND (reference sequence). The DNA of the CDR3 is TGTGCCAGTAGTATCCCAGGTAACACTGAAGCTTTCTTT. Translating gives CASSIPGNTEAFF.

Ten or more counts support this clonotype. CDR3 sequence: CASSYSEGGTTRYF. The CDR3 DNA reads as TGTGCCAGCAGTTACTCGGAGGGCGGGACCACCCGGTATTTT. The rearrangement uses TRBV6-2 or TRBV6-3 and TRBJ2-3, with D perhaps TRBD2 (6 bases). V was trimmed by 0 bases and J by 14 bases, leaving 18 bases between them. The length of the CDR3 is 14 residues. Germline V gene data show CDR1 as MNHEY and CDR2 as SVGEGT.

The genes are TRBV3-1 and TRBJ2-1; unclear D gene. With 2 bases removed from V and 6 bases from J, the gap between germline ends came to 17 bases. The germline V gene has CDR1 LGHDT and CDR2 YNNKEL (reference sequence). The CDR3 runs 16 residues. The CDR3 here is CASSQRLPNPGNEQFF. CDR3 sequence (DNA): TGTGCCAGCAGCCAACGACTCCCCAACCCTGGCAATGAGCAGTTCTTC.

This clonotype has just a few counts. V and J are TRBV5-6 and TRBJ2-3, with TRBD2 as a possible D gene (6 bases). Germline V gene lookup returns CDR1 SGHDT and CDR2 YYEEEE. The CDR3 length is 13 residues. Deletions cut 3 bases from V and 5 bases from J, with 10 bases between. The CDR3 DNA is TGTGCCAGCAGCTCGGGGGTCCAAGATACGCAGTATTTT. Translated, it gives CASSSGVQDTQYF.

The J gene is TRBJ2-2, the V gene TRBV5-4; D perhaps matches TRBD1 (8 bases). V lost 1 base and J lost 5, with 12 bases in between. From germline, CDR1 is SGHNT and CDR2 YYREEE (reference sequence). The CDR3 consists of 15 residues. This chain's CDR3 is CASSLTGGGTGELFF. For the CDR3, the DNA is TGTGCCAGCAGCTTGACAGGGGGAGGGACCGGGGAGCTGTTTTTT. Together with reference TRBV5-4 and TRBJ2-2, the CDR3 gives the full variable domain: ETGVTQSPTHLIKTRGQQVTLRCSSQSGHNTVSWYQQALGQGPQFIFQYYREEENGRGNFPPRFSGLQFPNYSSELNVNALELDDSALYLCASSLTGGGTGELFFGEGSRLTVL.

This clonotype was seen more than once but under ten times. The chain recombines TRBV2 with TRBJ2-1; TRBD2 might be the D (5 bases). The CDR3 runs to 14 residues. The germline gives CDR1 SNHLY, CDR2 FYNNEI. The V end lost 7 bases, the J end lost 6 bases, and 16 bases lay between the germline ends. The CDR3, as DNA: TGTGCCAGCAAAAACTTAGCGAGCTTCAATGAGCAGTTCTTC. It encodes CASKNLASFNEQFF.

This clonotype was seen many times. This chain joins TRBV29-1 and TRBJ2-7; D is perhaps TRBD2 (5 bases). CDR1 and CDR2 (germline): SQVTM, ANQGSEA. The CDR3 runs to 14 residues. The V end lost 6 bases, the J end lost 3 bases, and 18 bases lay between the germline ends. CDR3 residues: CSVGYRAGDYEQYF. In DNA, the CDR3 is TGCAGCGTAGGCTACCGGGCCGGGGACTACGAGCAGTACTTC.

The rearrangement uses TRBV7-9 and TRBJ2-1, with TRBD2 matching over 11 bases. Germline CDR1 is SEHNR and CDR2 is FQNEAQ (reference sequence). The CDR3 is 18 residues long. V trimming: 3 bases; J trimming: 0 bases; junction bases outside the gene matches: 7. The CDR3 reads CASSLVPSGRSSYNEQFF. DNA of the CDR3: TGTGCCAGCAGCTTGGTTCCTAGCGGGAGGAGCTCCTACAATGAGCAGTTCTTC. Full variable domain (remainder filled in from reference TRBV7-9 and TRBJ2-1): DTGVSQNPRHKITKRGQNVTFRCDPISEHNRLYWYRQTLGQGPEFLTYFQNEAQLEKSRLLSDRFSAERPKGSFSTLEIQRTEQGDSAMYLCASSLVPSGRSSYNEQFFGPGTRLTVL.

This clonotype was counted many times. CDR3 amino acids: CASSVTGGTYEQYF. CDR3 coding DNA: TGTGCCAGCAGTGTAACAGGGGGAACCTACGAGCAGTACTTC. V is TRBV2 and J is TRBJ2-7, with 8 bases identical to TRBD1. In germline, CDR1 is SNHLY, CDR2 FYNNEI. This CDR3 has 14 residues. V shed 4 bases and J 2 bases; nucleotides not matched to a gene: 4.

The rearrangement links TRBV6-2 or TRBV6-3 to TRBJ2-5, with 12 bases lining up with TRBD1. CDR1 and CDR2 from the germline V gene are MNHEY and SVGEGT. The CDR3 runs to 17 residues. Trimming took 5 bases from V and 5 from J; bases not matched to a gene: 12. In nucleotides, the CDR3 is TGTGCCAGCAGTGATTTACCCGGGGACAGGGGGCGCGAGACCCAGTACTTC. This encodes CASSDLPGDRGRETQYF.